Sequencing of this T cell receptor (beta chain) was carried out in a study of CD8 T cells in ankylosing spondylitis. Whole-study findings and limits: Some of the motif variants had earlier been found in reactive arthritis patients' fluid and blood. Reportedly, disease-linked clones are significantly enriched in ankylosing spondylitis patients' matched synovial fluid. Ankylosing spondylitis blood appeared to carry a characteristic TCR beta motif of fewer than 10 highly homologous variants.

This CDR3 has 10 residues. Per the germline V gene, CDR1 is GTSNPN and CDR2 is SVGIG (reference sequence). V dropped 2 bases and J dropped 3 bases, with 0 bases sitting between them. This clonotype was seen at least ten times. Its antigen is not identified. It was by quantitative 5'-RACE with molecular barcodes that TCR beta libraries were made. TCRdb used MiXCR to reprocess the 5' RACE reads, holding one entry per CDR3 protein. The table lists 200,000 to 250,000 distinct CDR3 sequences, 6% to 8% of them singletons. The TCR sequence derives from a male donor with ankylosing spondylitis. Sequenced sample: blood, either unsorted or a sorted T cell fraction (not recorded which). The chain employs TRBV30 and TRBJ2-3; no clear D. This CDR3 is CAWSTDTQYF. In DNA form, the CDR3 reads TGTGCCTGGAGTACAGATACGCAGTATTTT.